This is a list of T cell receptor beta chains from one sample in a study of long-term antiretroviral therapy in people with HIV. The assay was immunoSEQ multiplex PCR, and TCRdb's table has in-frame clones only and misses some. Here the sample spans roughly 30,000 clones, approximately 90% being singletons. Source: unsorted PBMCs, taken 3.2 years before starting antiretroviral therapy. All receptors derive from a middle-aged man with HIV. Both conserved end residues are part of each CDR3. D genes are given only for firm matches. Clone size is given for some rows only: seen once, a few or many times, or a class if the clone is expanded.

v_gene: TRBV5-1; j_gene: TRBJ2-7; d_gene: TRBD1; abundance: few; CDR3aa: CASSIRDRGHEQYF; CDR3nt: TGCGCCAGCAGCATCCGGGACAGGGGTCACGAGCAGTACTTC
v_gene: TRBV23-1; j_gene: TRBJ2-5; d_gene: TRBD2; abundance: -; CDR3aa: CATIAGQETQYF; CDR3nt: TGCGCCACGATAGCGGGACAAGAGACCCAGTACTTC
v_gene: TRBV5-4; j_gene: TRBJ1-4; d_gene: -; abundance: -; CDR3aa: CASSLKANEKLFF; CDR3nt: TGTGCCAGCAGCTTAAAAGCAAATGAAAAACTGTTTTTT
v_gene: TRBV25-1; j_gene: TRBJ2-7; d_gene: TRBD1; abundance: -; CDR3aa: CASSEWGLTGGYYEQYF; CDR3nt: TGTGCCAGCAGTGAATGGGGCCTGACAGGGGGCTACTACGAGCAGTACTTC
v_gene: TRBV6-4; j_gene: TRBJ1-3; d_gene: TRBD1; abundance: -; CDR3aa: CASGFPGTASSGNTIYF; CDR3nt: TGTGCCAGCGGATTTCCCGGGACAGCGAGCTCTGGAAACACCATATATTTT
v_gene: TRBV5-6; j_gene: TRBJ1-1; d_gene: TRBD1; abundance: -; CDR3aa: CASSPGQGSVAFF; CDR3nt: TGTGCCAGCAGCCCAGGACAGGGATCGGTAGCTTTCTTT
v_gene: TRBV14; j_gene: TRBJ2-7; d_gene: -; abundance: -; CDR3aa: CASSQESSGYYEQYF; CDR3nt: TGTGCCAGCAGCCAAGAGAGCTCCGGGTACTACGAGCAGTACTTC
v_gene: TRBV5-6; j_gene: TRBJ1-2; d_gene: TRBD1; abundance: -; CDR3aa: CASSLGIQGASGYTF; CDR3nt: TGTGCCAGCAGCTTGGGAATACAGGGGGCGTCTGGCTACACCTTC
v_gene: TRBV6-6; j_gene: TRBJ1-5; d_gene: -; abundance: -; CDR3aa: CASIKDRNYSNQPQHF; CDR3nt: TGTGCCAGCATAAAGGACAGAAACTATAGCAATCAGCCCCAGCATTTT
v_gene: TRBV27; j_gene: TRBJ1-3; d_gene: -; abundance: -; CDR3aa: CASSLWGEAGNTIYF; CDR3nt: TGTGCCAGCAGTTTGTGGGGGGAGGCTGGAAACACCATATATTTT
v_gene: TRBV5-1; j_gene: TRBJ1-1; d_gene: -; abundance: -; CDR3aa: CASSTGSNTEAFF; CDR3nt: TGCGCCAGCAGTACAGGATCGAACACTGAAGCTTTCTTT